Given below is one T cell receptor beta chain in context. Which antigen it targets is not known. No qualities accompany the bases; no much larger clone lies one base away. According to the germline V gene (reference sequence), CDR1 reads LNHDA and CDR2 reads SQIVND. Counted from cysteine to phenylalanine, this CDR3 has 13 amino acids. Only the CDR3 region is kept as DNA, spanning 39 bases read in frame from base 1. The trim is 0 bases for V and 3 bases for J, with a gap of 6 bases between the germline ends. A MiSeq instrument was used for deep resolution sequencing, which targeted depths ranging from 1 in 1 million up to 1 in 200,000 T cells, with coverage averaging 10x for each clonotype. TCR beta libraries were generated with the immunoSEQ hsTCRB Kit. The authors processed their data as follows. Data were analyzed with ImmunoSEQ Data Assistant and ImmunoSEQ Analyzer, with V, D and J genes assigned per IMGT definitions. Clonality, which ranges from 0 to 1, was calculated by subtracting the normalized Shannon entropy of productive rearrangement frequencies from one. Public clonotype analysis was restricted to overrepresented clonotypes comprising at least 0.05% of each patient's repertoire. Roughly 13 age-matched healthy donor repertoires from immuneACCESS were used as controls for clonality. The table was pulled from immuneACCESS by TCRdb, which kept in-frame rearrangements only. Such tables lose some clones; where checked, under half of the loss comes from unresolved V genes, and the rest has no known cause. V, J and clone size are those of that table, while D and trimming were read from the DNA. For this sample the table gives some 10,000 clones, of which approximately 80% were detected only once. The top ten hold approximately 16% of the sample.

The data derive from a study of cytotoxic CD8 clonotypes in ibrutinib-treated CLL (dated by TCRdb to the early 2020s). About the investigation overall: In this cohort, approximately 15 patients were treatment-naive and about a dozen were relapsed/refractory, while some 18 had unmutated IGHV. Of the approximately 86 people in the trial, approximately 26 had longitudinal samples available. On average, each sample had about 260,000 productive templates and almost 95,000 productive rearrangements. Response samples were obtained after a median of around 11 months of treatment, with a range of roughly 6 to 36 months. Patients were still on ibrutinib when every remission and progressive disease sample was collected. Partial responses were observed in about 25 patients and complete responses in 2; after a median follow-up of 68 months, remission was maintained in approximately 14 patients and progression was observed in roughly 12. Cryopreserved peripheral blood mononuclear cells were collected before treatment, at response, and at either disease progression or sustained remission. Broader findings and caveats from the paper: Sampling times were not matched between patients in sustained remission and patients whose disease was progressing, and lymph node repertoires were not examined. Baseline clonality exceeded that of age-matched healthy donors and correlated strongly with circulating CD8+ T-cell counts. Public clonotypes were found to be uncommon and were observed to contract or remain stable during treatment; the increase in clonality was shown to reflect expansion of private clonotypes at ibrutinib response. At ibrutinib response clonality went up, during sustained remission it held steady, and at progression it dropped back toward baseline.

The sample's time point label, decoded: progressive disease on ibrutinib. For TCR beta library preparation, roughly 1.8 micrograms of genomic DNA was extracted from cryopreserved PBMCs. Longitudinal blood samples from CLL patients on ibrutinib monotherapy were analyzed using high-throughput TCR beta sequencing. The patients were enrolled in a single-center, open-label phase 2 trial of ibrutinib monotherapy. The sequence came from a human donor with chronic lymphocytic leukemia. The material sequenced was PBMCs, taken at disease progression, from a patient treated with ibrutinib. Recombination linked TRBV19 to TRBJ2-7; no D segment can be confidently identified. The DNA is as follows: TGTGCCAGTAGTATAGAGGCAGGCTACGAGCAGTACTTC. Translated, it reads CASSIEAGYEQYF.